This T cell receptor beta chain was recorded in a study of vaccination and CD4 T cells after COVID-19. Treatment in this sample: roughly 10-day PBMC culture with coronavirus spike peptide pools or control peptides (ViraFEST assay). At the Johns Hopkins FTIC core, DNA taken from cultured CD4+ T cells was sequenced by way of the Oncomine TCR Beta short-read assay. Genomic DNA was drawn out of CD4+ T cells grown in culture. MiXCR, applied by TCRdb to the PCR reads, yields one record per CDR3 protein. The sample lists roughly 13,000 distinct CDR3 sequences; roughly 57% were seen once. Concerning this clonotype: Its antigen is as yet unknown.

The receptor was isolated from a human donor who had recovered from COVID-19. Input material: CD4+ T cells from blood, cultured in vitro.

The CDR3 sequence: CSATGTYVQETQYF. The CDR3, as DNA: TGCAGTGCAACCGGGACCTACGTGCAAGAGACCCAGTACTTC. The rearrangement joins TRBV20-1 to TRBJ2-5; the D call may be TRBD1 or TRBD2 (5 bases each). From germline, CDR1 is DFQATT and CDR2 SNEGSKA (reference sequence). The V end lost 6 bases, the J end lost 2 bases, and 16 bases lay between the germline ends. This CDR3 contains 14 residues.